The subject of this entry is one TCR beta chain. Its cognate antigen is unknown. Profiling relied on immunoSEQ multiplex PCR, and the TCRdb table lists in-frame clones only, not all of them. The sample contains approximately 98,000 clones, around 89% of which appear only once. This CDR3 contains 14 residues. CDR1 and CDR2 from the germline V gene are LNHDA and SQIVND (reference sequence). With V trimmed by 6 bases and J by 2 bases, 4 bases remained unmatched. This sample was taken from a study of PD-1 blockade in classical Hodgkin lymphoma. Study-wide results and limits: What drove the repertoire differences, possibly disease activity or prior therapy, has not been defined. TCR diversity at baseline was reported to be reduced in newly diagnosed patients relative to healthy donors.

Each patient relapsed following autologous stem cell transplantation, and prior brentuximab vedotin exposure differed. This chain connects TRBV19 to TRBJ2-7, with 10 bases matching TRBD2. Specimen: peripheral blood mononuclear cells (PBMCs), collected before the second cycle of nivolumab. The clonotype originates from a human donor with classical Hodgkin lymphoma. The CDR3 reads CASRRTSGTYEQYF. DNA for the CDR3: TGTGCCAGTAGGAGGACTAGCGGAACCTACGAGCAGTACTTC.